This T cell receptor (beta chain) comes out of a study of T cell responses to AZD1222 COVID-19 vaccine. CDR1 and CDR2 (germline): ENHRY, SYGVKD. There are 14 residues in the CDR3. Trimming shortened V by 4 bases and J by 1 base, and 10 bases separated the two germline ends. Broader study findings: Just a handful of AZD1222 recipients tested seropositive at baseline.

Profiling relied on immunoSEQ multiplex PCR, and the TCRdb table lists in-frame clones only, not all of them. Here the sample spans roughly 160,000 clones, 70% to 90% being singletons. Comments on this clone: Its antigen is undetermined.

The sequence was collected from an adult who received the AZD1222 COVID-19 vaccine. The rearrangement joins TRBV10-3 to TRBJ1-1; D perhaps matches TRBD1 (5 bases). Sequencing was performed on peripheral blood, taken 28 days after the second AZD1222 dose. CDR3 nucleotides: TGTGCCATCAGTGTGACAGAGCCGAACACTGAAGCTTTCTTT. This codes for CAISVTEPNTEAFF.